The 25 T cell receptor beta chains presented below share a single source sample, sequenced in a study of T cells expressing NK-cell markers. TCRdb derives one entry per CDR3 protein from the 5' RACE reads, leaving out DNA. The sample spans 350,000 to 400,000 distinct CDR3 sequences; the ten largest clones claim around 10%. Sequenced input: blood T cells: a sorted CD56 or NKG2C T cell subset, CD4+ or CD8+ T cells, or bulk PBMC T cells (not recorded which). The receptor set was obtained from a woman aged 45 to 65 in good health.

V gene TRBV7-9 combines with J gene TRBJ2-1; the TCRdb D gene call, TRBD2, has no DNA to confirm it. CDR3 length: 14 amino acids. Per germline, CDR1 SEHNR and CDR2 FQNEAQ (reference sequence). This chain's CDR3 is CAYTASGRRDEQFF.

This chain links TRBV5-1 with TRBJ1-4; absent DNA, TCRdb's TRBD1 call cannot be checked. Germline CDR1 and CDR2: SGHRS and YFSETQ. CDR3 size: 15 residues. CDR3 protein: CASSTTGNLNEKLFF.

The rearrangement uses TRBV5-1 and TRBJ2-1. CDR3 length equals 17 residues. The germline V gene has CDR1 SGHRS and CDR2 YFSETQ. This CDR3 is CASSSGDGRSSYNEQFF.

This chain links TRBV10-3 with TRBJ2-2. The germline CDR1 and CDR2 sequences are ENHRY and SYGVKD. The CDR3 loop spans 15 amino acids. This CDR3 is CAISREIPRAGELFF.

The rearrangement joins TRBV2 to TRBJ2-1; TCRdb proposes TRBD2, but this gene call is untestable without DNA. Germline V gene data show CDR1 as SNHLY and CDR2 as FYNNEI. The CDR3 length is 15 residues. The CDR3: CASSETGTTYNEQFF. The variable domain in full, completed from reference TRBV2 and TRBJ2-1, reads EPEVTQTPSHQVTQMGQEVILRCVPISNHLYFYWYRQILGQKVEFLVSFYNNEISEKSEIFDDQFSVERPDGSNFTLKIRSTKLEDSAMYFCASSETGTTYNEQFFGPGTRLTVL.

The chain combines TRBV20-1 with TRBJ2-1. CDR1 and CDR2 (germline): DFQATT, SNEGSKA (reference sequence). The CDR3 consists of 13 residues. The CDR3 sequence is CSARSAAYNEQFF.

The chain links TRBV23-1 to TRBJ2-7; there is no DNA to check the TCRdb D call of TRBD2. TRBV23-1 is known as an ORF, though its function is uncertain. The CDR3 consists of 18 residues. CDR3 loop: CASSQASRRGREPYEQYF.

This chain connects TRBV5-1 to TRBJ1-1. The germline V gene encodes CDR1 SGHRS and CDR2 YFSETQ. The CDR3 is 14 residues long. The CDR3 spells CASSLAGVVAEAFF.

The chain uses TRBV7-2 and TRBJ1-1. This CDR3 region has 12 residues. Germline V gene lookup returns CDR1 SGHTA and CDR2 FQGNSA. The CDR3 loop is CASRWVGPEAFF.

The chain carries TRBV29-1 and TRBJ1-2; TCRdb picks TRBD1, but there is no DNA to check that call. CDR1 and CDR2 (germline): SQVTM, ANQGSEA. The CDR3 is made up of 14 amino acids. CDR3 protein: CSVAGGQDNYGYTF.

The rearrangement joins TRBV5-1 to TRBJ2-2; the D gene TCRdb calls, TRBD1, cannot be checked with no DNA. The CDR3 length is 15 residues. Germline V CDR1 and CDR2: SGHRS, YFSETQ. CDR3 amino acids: CASSQPPLNTGELFF.

The chain links TRBV6-5 to TRBJ2-2; TCRdb's D gene call, TRBD2, goes unchecked for lack of DNA. Germline V lookup: CDR1 MNHEY, CDR2 SVGAGI. CDR3 length: 15 amino acids. CDR3 sequence: CASKILPSNTGELFF.

V and J are TRBV4-1 and TRBJ2-5. Germline V gene lookup returns CDR1 MGHRA and CDR2 YSYEKL. This CDR3 is built from 16 residues. The CDR3 sequence: CASSQEWSMGQETQYF.

The rearrangement uses TRBV7-2 and TRBJ2-7; TCRdb's D call, TRBD2, is unchecked because there is no DNA. Germline CDR1 and CDR2: SGHTA and FQGNSA. CDR3 length: 14 residues. Here the CDR3 reads CASSQGLAGHGQYF.

The chain uses TRBV27 and TRBJ2-3; the D gene TCRdb calls, TRBD1, cannot be checked with no DNA. CDR1 is MNHEY and CDR2 is SMNVEV in the germline V gene (reference sequence). The CDR3 runs 15 residues. CDR3 sequence: CASSFGRTSTDTQYF.

The chain joins TRBV27 to TRBJ1-4. The CDR3 is 17 residues long. CDR1 and CDR2 (germline): MNHEY, SMNVEV (reference sequence). CDR3 sequence reads: CASTSSGTTGGNEKLFF.

The chain is built from TRBV27 and TRBJ2-7; TCRdb names TRBD1, which stays unverified in the absence of DNA. Germline CDR1 MNHEY, CDR2 SMNVEV (reference sequence). The CDR3 sequence is 12 residues long. CDR3 region: CASGEGAYEQYF.

The V call is TRBV7-2, the J call TRBJ1-6; the TCRdb call, TRBD1, lacks DNA for checking. Germline CDR1 and CDR2: SGHTA and FQGNSA. This CDR3 region has 13 residues. The CDR3 loop is CASSPKGSSPLHF. Filled out from reference TRBV7-2 and TRBJ1-6, the complete variable domain reads GAGVSQSPSNKVTEKGKDVELRCDPISGHTALYWYRQSLGQGLEFLIYFQGNSAPDKSGLPSDRFSAERTGGSVSTLTIQRTQQEDSAVYLCASSPKGSSPLHFGNGTRLTVT.

This chain joins TRBV6-1 and TRBJ1-5; the D call of TRBD1 rests on TCRdb alone, since no DNA is present to check it. The CDR3 is 13 residues long. The germline gives CDR1 MNHNS, CDR2 SASEGT. This CDR3 reads CASRGGGGQPQHF.

This chain links TRBV28 with TRBJ2-6; TCRdb proposes TRBD1, but this gene call is untestable without DNA. The length of the CDR3 is 17 residues. Germline lookup yields CDR1 MDHEN and CDR2 SYDVKM. CDR3 sequence reads: CASSSPPPGTGANVLTF.

CDR3 loop: CASSLAGADTGELFF. This chain connects TRBV5-1 to TRBJ2-2; TCRdb's assignment of TRBD2 cannot be checked, as there is no DNA. This CDR3 is built from 15 residues. The germline V gene encodes CDR1 SGHRS and CDR2 YFSETQ.

The chain employs TRBV11-2 and TRBJ1-1; with no DNA, the TCRdb D assignment of TRBD1 cannot be verified. The germline CDR1 and CDR2 sequences are SGHAT and FQNNGV. This CDR3 has 14 amino acids. The CDR3 is CASSPWGLNTEAFF.

V and J are TRBV4-1 and TRBJ1-4. CDR1 and CDR2 (germline): MGHRA, YSYEKL. The CDR3 has 14 amino acids. CDR3: CASSLGGAGEKLFF.

The rearrangement joins TRBV2 to TRBJ2-1; lacking DNA, the TRBD2 call made by TCRdb goes unchecked. This CDR3 spans 12 amino acids. Germline CDR1 and CDR2: SNHLY and FYNNEI. CDR3 residues: CASLGLGNEQFF.

This chain uses TRBV6-6 with TRBJ1-5; there is no DNA to check the TCRdb D call of TRBD1. Germline CDR1 reads MNHNY; CDR2 reads SVGAGI (reference sequence). The CDR3 loop spans 16 amino acids. The CDR3 loop reads CASSGLGPGRNQPQHF.